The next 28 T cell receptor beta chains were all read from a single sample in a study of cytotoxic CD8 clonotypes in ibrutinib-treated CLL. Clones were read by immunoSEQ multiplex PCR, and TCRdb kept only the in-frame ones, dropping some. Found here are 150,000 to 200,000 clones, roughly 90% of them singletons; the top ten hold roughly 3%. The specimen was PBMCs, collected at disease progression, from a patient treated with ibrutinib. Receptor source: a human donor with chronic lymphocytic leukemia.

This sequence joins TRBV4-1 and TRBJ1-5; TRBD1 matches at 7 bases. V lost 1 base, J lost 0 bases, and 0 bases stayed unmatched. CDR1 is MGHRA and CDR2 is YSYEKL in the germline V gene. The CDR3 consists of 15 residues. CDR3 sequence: CASSQAGGSNQPQHF. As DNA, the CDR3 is TGCGCCAGCAGCCAAGCAGGGGGTAGCAATCAGCCCCAGCATTTT.

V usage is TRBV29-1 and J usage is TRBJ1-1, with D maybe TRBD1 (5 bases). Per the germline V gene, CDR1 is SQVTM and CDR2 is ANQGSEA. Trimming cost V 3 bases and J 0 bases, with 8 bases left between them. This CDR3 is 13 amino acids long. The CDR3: CSVEPRVNTEAFF. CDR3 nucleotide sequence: TGCAGCGTTGAGCCCAGGGTGAACACTGAAGCTTTCTTT. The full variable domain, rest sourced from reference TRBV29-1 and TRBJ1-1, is SAVISQKPSRDICQRGTSLTIQCQVDSQVTMMFWYRQQPGQSLTLIATANQGSEATYESGFVIDKFPISRPNLTFSTLTVSNMSPEDSSIYLCSVEPRVNTEAFFGQGTRLTVV.

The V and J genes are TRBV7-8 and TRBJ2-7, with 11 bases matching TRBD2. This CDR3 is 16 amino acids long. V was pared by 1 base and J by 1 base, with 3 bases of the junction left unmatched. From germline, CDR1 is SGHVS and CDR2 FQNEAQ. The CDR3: CASSLDSGRGSYEQYF. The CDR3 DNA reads TGTGCCAGCAGCTTAGATAGCGGGAGGGGATCCTACGAGCAGTACTTC.

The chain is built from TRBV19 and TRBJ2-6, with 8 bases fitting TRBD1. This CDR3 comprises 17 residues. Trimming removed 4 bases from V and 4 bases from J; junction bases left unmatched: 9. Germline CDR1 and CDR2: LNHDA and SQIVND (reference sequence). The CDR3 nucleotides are TGTGCCAGTAGTACTGGGACAGGCACTGACGGGGCCAACGTCCTGACTTTC. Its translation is CASSTGTGTDGANVLTF.

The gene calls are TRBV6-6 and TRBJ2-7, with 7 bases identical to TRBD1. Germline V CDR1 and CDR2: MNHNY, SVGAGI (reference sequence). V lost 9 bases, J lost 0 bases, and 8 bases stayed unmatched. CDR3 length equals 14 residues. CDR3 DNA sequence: TGTGCCAGTCGCTCCGGGACAGCCTCCTACGAGCAGTACTTC. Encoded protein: CASRSGTASYEQYF.

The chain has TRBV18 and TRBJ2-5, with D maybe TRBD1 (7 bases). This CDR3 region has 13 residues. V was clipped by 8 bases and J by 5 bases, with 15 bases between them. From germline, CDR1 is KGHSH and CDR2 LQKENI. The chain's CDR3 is CASQPGGSETQYF. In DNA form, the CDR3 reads TGTGCCAGCCAACCAGGGGGGTCGGAGACCCAGTACTTC.

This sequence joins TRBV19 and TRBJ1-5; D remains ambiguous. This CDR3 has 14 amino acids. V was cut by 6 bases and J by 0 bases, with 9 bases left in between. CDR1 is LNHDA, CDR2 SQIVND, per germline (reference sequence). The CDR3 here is CASRQDYSNQPQHF. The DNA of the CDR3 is TGTGCCAGTAGGCAAGACTATAGCAATCAGCCCCAGCATTTT.

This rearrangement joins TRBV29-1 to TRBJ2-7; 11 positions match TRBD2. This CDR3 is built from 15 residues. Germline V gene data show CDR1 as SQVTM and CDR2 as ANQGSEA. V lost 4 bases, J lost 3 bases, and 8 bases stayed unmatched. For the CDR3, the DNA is TGCAGCGTTGGTCCTACTAGCGGGAGTCTCTACGAGCAGTACTTC. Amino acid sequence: CSVGPTSGSLYEQYF.

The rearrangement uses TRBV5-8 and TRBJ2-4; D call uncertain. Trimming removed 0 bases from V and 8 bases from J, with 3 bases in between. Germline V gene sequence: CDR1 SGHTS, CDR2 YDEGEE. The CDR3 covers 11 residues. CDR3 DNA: TGTGCCAGCAGCTTGGTCGACATTCAGTACTTC. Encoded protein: CASSLVDIQYF. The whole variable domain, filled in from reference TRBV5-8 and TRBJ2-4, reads EAGVTQSPTHLIKTRGQQATLRCSPISGHTSVYWYQQALGLGLQFLLWYDEGEERNRGNFPPRFSGRQFPNYSSELNVNALELEDSALYLCASSLVDIQYFGAGTRLSVL.

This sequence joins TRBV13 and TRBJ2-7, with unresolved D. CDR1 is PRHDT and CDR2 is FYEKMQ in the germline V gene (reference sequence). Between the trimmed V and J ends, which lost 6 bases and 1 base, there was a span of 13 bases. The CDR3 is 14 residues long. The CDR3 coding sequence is TGTGCCAGCAGTTTGGGCCCCTCGTCCTACGAGCAGTACTTC. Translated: CASSLGPSSYEQYF. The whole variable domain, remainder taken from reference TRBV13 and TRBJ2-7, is AAGVIQSPRHLIKEKRETATLKCYPIPRHDTVYWYQQGPGQDPQFLISFYEKMQSDKGSIPDRFSAQQFSDYHSELNMSSLELGDSALYFCASSLGPSSYEQYFGPGTRLTVT.

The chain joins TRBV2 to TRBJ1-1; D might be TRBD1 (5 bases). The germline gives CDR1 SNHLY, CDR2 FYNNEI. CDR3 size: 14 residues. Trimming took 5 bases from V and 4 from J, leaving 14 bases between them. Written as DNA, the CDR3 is TGTGCCAGCAGTCTCAGGATGGGGGGCACTGAAGCTTTCTTT. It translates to CASSLRMGGTEAFF.

The CDR3 protein is CASESGSTDTQYF. The CDR3 nucleotides read TGCGCCAGCGAAAGCGGATCCACAGATACGCAGTATTTT. The J gene is TRBJ2-3, the V gene TRBV5-1; the D gene is possibly TRBD2 (5 bases). The CDR3 has 13 residues. In germline, CDR1 is SGHRS, CDR2 YFSETQ. The V gene lost 7 bases and the J gene lost 2 bases, with 11 bases spanning the gap.

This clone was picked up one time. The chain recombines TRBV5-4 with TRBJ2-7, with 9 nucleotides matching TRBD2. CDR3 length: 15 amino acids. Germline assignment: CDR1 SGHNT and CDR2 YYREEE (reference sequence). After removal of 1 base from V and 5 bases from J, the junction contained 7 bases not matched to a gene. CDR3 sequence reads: CASSLLSGSNNEQYF. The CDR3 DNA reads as TGTGCCAGCAGCTTGCTTAGCGGGAGTAACAACGAGCAGTACTTC.

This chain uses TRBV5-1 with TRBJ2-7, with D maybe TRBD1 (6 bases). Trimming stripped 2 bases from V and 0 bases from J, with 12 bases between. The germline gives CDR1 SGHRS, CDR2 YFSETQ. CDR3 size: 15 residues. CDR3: CASSLWTVSSYEQYF. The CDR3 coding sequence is TGCGCCAGCAGCTTATGGACAGTTAGCTCCTACGAGCAGTACTTC.

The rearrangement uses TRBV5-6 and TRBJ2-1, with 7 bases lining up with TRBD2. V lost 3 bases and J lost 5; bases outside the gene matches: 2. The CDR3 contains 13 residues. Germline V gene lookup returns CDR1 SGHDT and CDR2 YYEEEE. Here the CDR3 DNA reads TGTGCCAGCAGCTGGGAGGGGAACAATGAGCAGTTCTTC. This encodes CASSWEGNNEQFF.

The CDR3 sequence is CASSSSGGIWTGELFF. In DNA, the CDR3 is TGTGCCAGCAGCTCTAGCGGAGGGATTTGGACCGGGGAGCTGTTTTTT. V is TRBV7-3 and J is TRBJ2-2, with 7 bases fitting TRBD2. In germline, CDR1 is SGHTA, CDR2 FQGTGA. Losses at the gene ends were 4 bases for V and 5 bases for J; bases not matched to a gene: 10. The CDR3 has 16 amino acids.

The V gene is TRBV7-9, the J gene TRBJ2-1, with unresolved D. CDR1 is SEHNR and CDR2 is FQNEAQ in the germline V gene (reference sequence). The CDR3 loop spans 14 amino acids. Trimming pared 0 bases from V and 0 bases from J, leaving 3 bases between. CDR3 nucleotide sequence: TGTGCCAGCAGCTTAGCGAACTCCTACAATGAGCAGTTCTTC. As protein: CASSLANSYNEQFF.

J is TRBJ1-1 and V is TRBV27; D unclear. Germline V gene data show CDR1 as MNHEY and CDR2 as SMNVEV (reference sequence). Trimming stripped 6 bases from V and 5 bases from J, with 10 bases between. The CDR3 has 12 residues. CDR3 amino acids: CASRGRGTEAFF. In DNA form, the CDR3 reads TGTGCCAGCAGGGGGAGAGGAACTGAAGCTTTCTTT.

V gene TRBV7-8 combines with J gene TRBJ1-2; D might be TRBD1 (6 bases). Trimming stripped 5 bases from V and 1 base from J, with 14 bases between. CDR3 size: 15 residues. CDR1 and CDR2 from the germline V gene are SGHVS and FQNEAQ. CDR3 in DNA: TGTGCCAGCAGCCCATCGGCGGACAGTAACTATGGCTACACCTTC. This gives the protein CASSPSADSNYGYTF. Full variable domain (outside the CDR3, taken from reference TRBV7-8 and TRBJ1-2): GAGVSQSPRYKVAKRGQDVALRCDPISGHVSLFWYQQALGQGPEFLTYFQNEAQLDKSGLPSDRFFAERPEGSVSTLKIQRTQQEDSAVYLCASSPSADSNYGYTFGSGTRLTVV.

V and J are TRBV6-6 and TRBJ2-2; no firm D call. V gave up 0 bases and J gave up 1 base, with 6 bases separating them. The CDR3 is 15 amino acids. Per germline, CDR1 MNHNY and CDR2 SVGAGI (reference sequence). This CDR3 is CASSYSLLNTGELFF. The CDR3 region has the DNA TGTGCCAGCAGTTACTCTCTATTGAACACCGGGGAGCTGTTTTTT.

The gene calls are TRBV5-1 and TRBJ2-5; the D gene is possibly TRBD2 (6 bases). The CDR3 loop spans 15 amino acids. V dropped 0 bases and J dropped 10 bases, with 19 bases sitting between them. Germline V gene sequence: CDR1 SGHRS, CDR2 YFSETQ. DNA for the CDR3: TGCGCCAGCAGCTTGGGGGGCGGGACGGCAGGAGTCCAGTACTTC. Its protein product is CASSLGGGTAGVQYF.

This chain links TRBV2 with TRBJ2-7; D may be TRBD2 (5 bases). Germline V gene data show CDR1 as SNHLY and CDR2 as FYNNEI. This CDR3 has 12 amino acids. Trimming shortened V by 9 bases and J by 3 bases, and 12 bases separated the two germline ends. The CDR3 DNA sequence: TGTGCCAGGCGGGCGATAAACTACGAGCAGTACTTC. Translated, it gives CARRAINYEQYF.

DNA of the CDR3: TGTGCCAGCAGCTTAGGTCTGGGGAGCTCCTACGAGCAGTACTTC. Translated: CASSLGLGSSYEQYF. This chain connects TRBV11-3 to TRBJ2-7, with D perhaps TRBD2 (5 bases). From germline, CDR1 is SGHNT and CDR2 YENEEA. V dropped 1 base and J dropped 0 bases, with 10 bases sitting between them. This CDR3 contains 15 residues. Based on the CDR3 plus reference TRBV11-3 and TRBJ2-7, the full variable domain is EAGVVQSPRYKIIEKKQPVAFWCNPISGHNTLYWYLQNLGQGPELLIRYENEEAVDDSQLPKDRFSAERLKGVDSTLKIQPAELGDSAVYLCASSLGLGSSYEQYFGPGTRLTVT.

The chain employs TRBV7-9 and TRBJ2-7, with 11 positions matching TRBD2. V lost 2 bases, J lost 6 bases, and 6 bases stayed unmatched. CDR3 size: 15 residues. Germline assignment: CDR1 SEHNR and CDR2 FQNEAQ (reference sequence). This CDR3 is CASSLSGLAGGEQYF. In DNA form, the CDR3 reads TGTGCCAGCAGCTTAAGTGGTCTAGCGGGGGGCGAGCAGTACTTC.

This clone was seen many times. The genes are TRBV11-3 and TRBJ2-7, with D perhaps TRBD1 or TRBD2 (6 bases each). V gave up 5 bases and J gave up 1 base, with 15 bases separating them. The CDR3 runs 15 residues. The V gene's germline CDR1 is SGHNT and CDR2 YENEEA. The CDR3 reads CASSALGGTSYEQYF. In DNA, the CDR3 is TGTGCCAGCAGCGCACTCGGGGGCACATCCTACGAGCAGTACTTC.

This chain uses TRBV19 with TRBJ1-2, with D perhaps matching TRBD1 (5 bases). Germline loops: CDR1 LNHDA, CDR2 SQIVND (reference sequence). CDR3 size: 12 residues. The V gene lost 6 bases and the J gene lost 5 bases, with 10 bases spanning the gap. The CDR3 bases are TGTGCCAGTAGCCACAGGATATATGGCTACACCTTC. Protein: CASSHRIYGYTF.

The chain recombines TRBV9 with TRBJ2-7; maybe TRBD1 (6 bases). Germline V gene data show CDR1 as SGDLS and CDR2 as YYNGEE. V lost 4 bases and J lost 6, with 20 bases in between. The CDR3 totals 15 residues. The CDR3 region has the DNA TGTGCCAGCAGCAACAGACAGGTTCCTACGTCCGAGCAGTACTTC. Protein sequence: CASSNRQVPTSEQYF. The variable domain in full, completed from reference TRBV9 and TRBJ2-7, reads DSGVTQTPKHLITATGQRVTLRCSPRSGDLSVYWYQQSLDQGLQFLIQYYNGEERAKGNILERFSAQQFPDLHSELNLSSLELGDSALYFCASSNRQVPTSEQYFGPGTRLTVT.

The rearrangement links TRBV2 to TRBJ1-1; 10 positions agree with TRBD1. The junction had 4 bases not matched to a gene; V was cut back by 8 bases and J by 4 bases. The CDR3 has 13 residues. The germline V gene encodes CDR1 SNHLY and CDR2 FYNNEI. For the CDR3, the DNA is TGTGCCAGCCGACAGGGGGCTTTCACTGAAGCTTTCTTT. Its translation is CASRQGAFTEAFF.